This T cell receptor (beta chain) was documented in a study of OX40 agonist ivuxolimab in advanced cancers. The wider study: Intravenous ivuxolimab at 0.01 to 10 mg/kg was given to patients every 2 weeks. The diagnoses of dose-escalation patients were hepatocellular carcinoma, melanoma, renal cell or head and neck cancer. Points from the study as a whole: Several nonresponders also turned out to have low normalized T-cell clonal expansion.

Sampling of blood occurred at baseline, cycle 4 day 1, and cycle 7 day 1. Assay: immunoSEQ multiplex PCR; the TCRdb copy retains only in-frame clones and omits some. Seen here are 66,000 or so clones, around 92% observed once, and the top ten hold approximately 23%. As to this clone: The antigen is unknown.

CDR1 is MNHNS and CDR2 is SASEGT in the germline V gene. With 6 bases removed from V and 3 bases from J, the gap between germline ends came to 6 bases. The length of the CDR3 is 11 residues. V is TRBV6-1 and J is TRBJ2-7; D possibly matches TRBD1 or TRBD2 (5 bases each). This receptor was taken from an adult with an advanced solid tumor such as melanoma, head and neck, liver or kidney cancer. Specimen: CD4+ or CD8+ T cells sorted from blood, collected in a trial of the OX40 agonist ivuxolimab. CDR3: CASRRGYEQYV. DNA of the CDR3: TGTGCCAGCAGGAGGGGCTACGAGCAGTACGTC.